Presented here are 8 T cell receptor beta chains from one specimen sequenced in a study of blood T cell repertoires in COVID-19. Repertoires were generated with immunoSEQ multiplex PCR, while TCRdb's copy carries only in-frame clones and drops some. The data contain under 150,000 clones, about 88% of them singletons. Sequencing was carried out using peripheral blood. These TCRs come from a middle-aged man with acute or convalescent COVID-19.

J is TRBJ2-3 and V is TRBV6-2 or TRBV6-3; 8 bases match TRBD2. Germline V gene lookup returns CDR1 MNHEY and CDR2 SVGEGT. The V segment lost 0 bases and the J segment 3 bases; nucleotides outside the gene matches: 8. The CDR3 consists of 17 residues. The CDR3 loop is CASSYSTSGGVTDTQYF. The CDR3 DNA reads TGTGCCAGCAGTTACTCGACCAGCGGGGGAGTAACAGATACGCAGTATTTT.

This chain uses TRBV7-2 with TRBJ1-1; TRBD1 might be the D (6 bases). The CDR3 runs to 18 residues. Germline CDR1 and CDR2: SGHTA and FQGNSA. Trimming took off 3 bases at V and 0 bases at J, with 20 bases between the two ends. The CDR3 sequence is CASSFGRAGGGVNTEAFF. In nucleotides, the CDR3 is TGTGCCAGCAGCTTTGGTCGAGCGGGGGGCGGGGTGAACACTGAAGCTTTCTTT.

The chain combines TRBV7-8 with TRBJ1-1, with 8 bases that match TRBD1. Per the germline V gene, CDR1 is SGHVS and CDR2 is FQNEAQ. The CDR3 contains 17 residues. With 2 bases clipped from V and 2 bases from J, the junction kept 10 bases outside the gene matches. CDR3 protein: CASSLRAGGATNTEAFF. The CDR3 nucleotides are TGTGCCAGCAGCTTAAGGGCAGGGGGCGCGACAAACACTGAAGCTTTCTTT. Variable domain in full (rest from reference TRBV7-8 and TRBJ1-1): GAGVSQSPRYKVAKRGQDVALRCDPISGHVSLFWYQQALGQGPEFLTYFQNEAQLDKSGLPSDRFFAERPEGSVSTLKIQRTQQEDSAVYLCASSLRAGGATNTEAFFGQGTRLTVV.

The chain couples TRBV9 to TRBJ1-2, with D tentatively TRBD1 (5 bases). The germline V and J ends were trimmed by 0 bases and 4 bases, with 10 bases remaining between them. This CDR3 has 14 amino acids. The germline CDR1 and CDR2 sequences are SGDLS and YYNGEE. CDR3 DNA sequence: TGTGCCAGCAGCGTAGATGGGGGAGGCTATGGCTACACCTTC. Protein sequence: CASSVDGGGYGYTF.

The V gene is TRBV5-5, the J gene TRBJ1-6; 10 bases align to TRBD1. Germline trimming cut 4 bases from V and 8 bases from J; bases unmatched to any gene: 6. Germline values: CDR1 SGHKS, CDR2 YYEKEE (reference sequence). The CDR3 is 15 amino acids. The CDR3 region is CASSPGTGDYSPLHF. For the CDR3, the DNA is TGTGCCAGCAGCCCAGGGACAGGGGATTATTCACCCCTCCACTTT.

Note on this clone: One end of the junction fails to match germline, which may point to a read error. This sequence joins TRBV19 and TRBJ2-3, with D possibly being TRBD2 (7 bases). Germline-derived CDR1 and CDR2 are LNHDA and SQIVND (reference sequence). The CDR3 extends over 14 amino acids. The CDR3 reads CASSIPNRGGYAVF. The CDR3 DNA follows: TGTGCCAGTAGTATCCCGAATAGGGGGGGATACGCAGTATTT.

The genes are TRBV7-2 and TRBJ2-7, with 9 bases matching TRBD1. In germline, CDR1 is SGHTA, CDR2 FQGNSA. This CDR3 is built from 13 residues. Trimming removed 8 bases from V and 5 bases from J; junction bases left unmatched: 7. As DNA, the CDR3 is TGTGCCAGCGGGGACAGGGTTCGGGACGAGCAGTACTTC. Residues: CASGDRVRDEQYF. Full variable domain (missing parts from reference TRBV7-2 and TRBJ2-7): GAGVSQSPSNKVTEKGKDVELRCDPISGHTALYWYRQSLGQGLEFLIYFQGNSAPDKSGLPSDRFSAERTGGSVSTLTIQRTQQEDSAVYLCASGDRVRDEQYFGPGTRLTVT.

The rearrangement links TRBV27 to TRBJ1-2, with D unresolved. Germline lookup yields CDR1 MNHEY and CDR2 SMNVEV (reference sequence). Trimming stripped 6 bases from V and 0 bases from J, with 5 bases between. This CDR3 has 12 amino acids. In DNA form, the CDR3 reads TGTGCCAGCAGCGGTCCTAACTATGGCTACACCTTC. Protein sequence: CASSGPNYGYTF.